The clone carrying this TCR beta chain has at least ten counts. This specimen belongs to a study of T-cell reconstitution after alpha-beta-depleted transplantation in children. The germline V gene has CDR1 WSHSY and CDR2 SAAADI. The CDR3 contains 15 residues. Losses at the gene ends were 3 bases for V and 4 bases for J; bases not matched to a gene: 6. A TCRbeta library incorporating unique molecular identifiers was prepared. One entry per CDR3 protein results from TCRdb running MiXCR on the PCR reads. The data show under 140,000 distinct CDR3 sequences, approximately 10% seen once. The origin of this receptor is a human donor who donated a stem cell graft to a child with acute lymphoblastic leukemia. The material was PBMCs from the stem cell graft donor, obtained from the stem cell graft. This chain connects TRBV10-2 to TRBJ2-1, with TRBD1 identical over 7 bases. For the CDR3, the DNA is TGCGCCAGCAGTGACTTAGGACAGGATTACAATGAGCAGTTCTTC. This sequence encodes CASSDLGQDYNEQFF.